This passage covers 2 T cell receptor beta chains from one sample sequenced in a study of beta chain features in type 1 diabetes. The investigators reverse transcribed all of the isolated RNA, so they sequenced expressed TCRB transcripts. Sequencing used immunoSEQ multiplex PCR; TCRdb keeps in-frame clones, though not all of them. The sample has roughly 500,000 clones, about 30% seen once. Sequencing was done on a sample of naive CD4+ T cells from blood. The origin of the receptors is a man younger than 35 in good health.

The chain couples TRBV9 to TRBJ2-4; D perhaps matches TRBD2 (6 bases). CDR1 and CDR2 from the germline V gene are SGDLS and YYNGEE. The CDR3 has 13 amino acids. V was shortened by 7 bases and J by 1 base, with 9 bases between the two germline ends. The CDR3 nucleotides read TGTGCCAGCGGGGGGATGGCCAAAAACATTCAGTACTTC. Translation: CASGGMAKNIQYF.

The chain uses TRBV27 and TRBJ2-3, with D possibly TRBD2 on 5 matching bases. V was shortened by 5 bases and J by 10 bases, with 13 bases between the two germline ends. The CDR3 runs 12 residues. Per the germline V gene, CDR1 is MNHEY and CDR2 is SMNVEV (reference sequence). The CDR3 nucleotides read TGTGCCAGCAGTCTAAGGACCGGGGCGCAGTATTTT. Its translation: CASSLRTGAQYF.